This T cell receptor beta chain originates from a study of blood T cell repertoires in COVID-19. Background on the study: Whether acute or convalescent, the COVID-19 samples came from the United States, Italy and Spain.

Original methodology: Amplification from reference gene primers served as the basis for estimated nucleated cell counts. Assay: immunoSEQ multiplex PCR; the TCRdb copy retains only in-frame clones and omits some. V and J calls and clone size are given by that table; D and trimming were obtained from the DNA. The sample carries around 60,000 clones, under 95% recorded once. V shed 7 bases, J shed 6 bases, and the junction held 13 bases outside the gene matches. This CDR3 is built from 15 residues. Germline V gene sequence: CDR1 MNHEY, CDR2 SVGAGI. This chain uses TRBV6-5 with TRBJ1-2, with 8 bases fitting TRBD1. The receptor's source is a man aged 55-75 years with acute or convalescent COVID-19. The sample consisted of peripheral blood. The CDR3 region is CASTRNHDRGNGYTF. The CDR3 coding sequence is TGTGCCAGCACTCGGAATCACGACAGGGGCAATGGCTACACCTTC.